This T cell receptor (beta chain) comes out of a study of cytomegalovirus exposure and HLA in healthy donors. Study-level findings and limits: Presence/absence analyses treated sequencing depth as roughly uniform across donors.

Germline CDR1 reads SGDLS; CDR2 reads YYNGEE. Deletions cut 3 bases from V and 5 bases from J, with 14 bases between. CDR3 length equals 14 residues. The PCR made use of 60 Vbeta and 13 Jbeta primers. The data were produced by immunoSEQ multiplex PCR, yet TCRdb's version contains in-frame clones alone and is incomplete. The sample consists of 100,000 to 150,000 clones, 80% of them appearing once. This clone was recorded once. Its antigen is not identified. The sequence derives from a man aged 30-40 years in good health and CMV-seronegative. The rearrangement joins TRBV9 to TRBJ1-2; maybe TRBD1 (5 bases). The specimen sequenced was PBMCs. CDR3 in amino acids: CASSGGGGFYGYTF. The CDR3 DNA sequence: TGTGCCAGCAGCGGTGGGGGGGGTTTTTATGGCTACACCTTC.